This TCR beta chain was sequenced in a study of Graves' ophthalmopathy and Graves' hyperthyroidism. Study-level information: Blood was drawn at initial diagnosis, before any treatment.

Notes on the study in general: Blood contained most expanded thyroid clonotypes exceeding 0.001 frequency.

CDR3 length equals 18 residues. The germline gives CDR1 MNHEY, CDR2 SVGAGI. V was pared by 5 bases and J by 2 bases, with 17 bases of the junction left unmatched. The sequenced template was RNA, covering the TCR beta CDR3 region. An opening RT-PCR round employed HTBI primers and preceded a second-round multiplex PCR. Each CDR3 protein gets one entry after TCRdb re-called the multiplex PCR reads with MiXCR. In the table there are 620,000 or so distinct CDR3 sequences, 22% of which are singletons. This clonotype was observed many times. The target antigen is unknown. The PBMCs used were ones drawn from about 9.7 ml of fresh peripheral blood.

The clonotype originates from a woman younger than 30 with stable Graves' hyperthyroidism. Some clones in this sample may be carry-over from other donors' samples. Material for sequencing was peripheral blood. This chain connects TRBV6-5 to TRBJ2-5, with 7 bases fitting TRBD2. DNA of the CDR3: TGTGCCAGCAGTCCCACGACTCGGGCTAGCGGATTGCAAGAGACCCAGTACTTC. Its translation: CASSPTTRASGLQETQYF.